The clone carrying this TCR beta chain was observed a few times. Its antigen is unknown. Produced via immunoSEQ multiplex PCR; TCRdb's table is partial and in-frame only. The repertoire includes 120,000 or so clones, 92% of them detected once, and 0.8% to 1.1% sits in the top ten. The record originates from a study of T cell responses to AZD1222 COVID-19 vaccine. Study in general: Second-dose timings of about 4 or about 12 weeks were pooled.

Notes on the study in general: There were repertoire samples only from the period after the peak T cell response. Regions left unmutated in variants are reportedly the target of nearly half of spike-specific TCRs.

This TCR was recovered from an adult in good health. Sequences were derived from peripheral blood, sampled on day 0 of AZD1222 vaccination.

The CDR3 spells CASSSRPGARSNQPQHF. As DNA, the CDR3 is TGTGCCAGCAGCTCCCGCCCGGGGGCAAGGAGCAATCAGCCCCAGCATTTT. The V call is TRBV7-9, the J call TRBJ1-5; D perhaps matches TRBD1 (6 bases). Trimming cost V 4 bases and J 1 base, with 17 bases left between them. CDR1 SEHNR and CDR2 FQNEAQ come from the germline V gene (reference sequence). The CDR3 runs 17 residues.